Each of the 2 T cell receptor beta chains below was sequenced from the same sample in a study of T cells in localized non-small cell lung cancer. Produced via immunoSEQ multiplex PCR; TCRdb's table is partial and in-frame only. The data show over 45,000 clones, about 90% seen once. Source: peripheral blood, taken before any cancer treatment. These receptors came from a man between 40 and 70 years old with stage I squamous cell lung carcinoma.

For the CDR3, the DNA is TGTGCCACGTCCGGGCAGGGAGTCTACGAGCAGTACTTC. As protein: CATSGQGVYEQYF. The chain recombines TRBV30 with TRBJ2-7; D is possibly TRBD1 or TRBD2 (5 bases each). Looked up from germline, CDR1 is GTSNPN and CDR2 is SVGIG (reference sequence). The CDR3 extends over 13 amino acids. Between the trimmed V and J ends, which lost 8 bases and 3 bases, there was a span of 17 bases.

The J gene is TRBJ1-4, the V gene TRBV28; D is uncertain. This CDR3 has 14 amino acids. Between the trimmed V and J ends, which lost 7 bases and 7 bases, there was a span of 16 bases. Looked up from germline, CDR1 is MDHEN and CDR2 is SYDVKM. CDR3 sequence reads: CASMYAASSEKLFF. The DNA for the CDR3 is TGTGCCAGCATGTATGCGGCGTCAAGTGAAAAACTGTTTTTT.